This T cell receptor beta chain was captured by sequencing in a study of OX40 agonist ivuxolimab in advanced cancers. Across the study: A partial response was reached by three patients: one with hepatocellular carcinoma and two with cutaneous melanoma.

A word on this clone: Its antigen remains unidentified.

Findings of the study overall: At doses 0.1 to 3.0 mg/kg, CD4+ and CD8+ clones expanded.

Assay: immunoSEQ multiplex PCR; the TCRdb copy retains only in-frame clones and omits some. The sample records about 91,000 clones, around four fifths being singletons. The CDR3 sequence is 16 residues long. The germline CDR1 and CDR2 sequences are SGHTA and FQGNSA. V was trimmed by 1 base and J by 0 bases, leaving 10 bases between them. This receptor was obtained from an adult with an advanced solid tumor such as melanoma, head and neck, liver or kidney cancer. V and J are TRBV7-2 and TRBJ2-1; D is unresolved. Here the sequenced sample was CD4+ or CD8+ T cells sorted from blood, taken in a trial of the OX40 agonist ivuxolimab. The CDR3 region has the DNA TGTGCCAGCAGCTTAGACCGCCCAAACTCCTACAATGAGCAGTTCTTC. It is translated as CASSLDRPNSYNEQFF.